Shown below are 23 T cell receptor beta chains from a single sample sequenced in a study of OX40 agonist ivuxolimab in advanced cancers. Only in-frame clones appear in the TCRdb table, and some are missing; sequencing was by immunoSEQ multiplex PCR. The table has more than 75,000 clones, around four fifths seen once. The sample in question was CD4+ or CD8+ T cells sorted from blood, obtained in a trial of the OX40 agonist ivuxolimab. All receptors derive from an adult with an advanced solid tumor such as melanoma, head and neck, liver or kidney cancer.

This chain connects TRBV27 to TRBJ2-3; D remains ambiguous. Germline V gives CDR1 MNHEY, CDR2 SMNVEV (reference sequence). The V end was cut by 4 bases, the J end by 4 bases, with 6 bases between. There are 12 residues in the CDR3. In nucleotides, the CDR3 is TGTGCCAGCAGTTACGGGTCAGATACGCAGTATTTT. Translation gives CASSYGSDTQYF.

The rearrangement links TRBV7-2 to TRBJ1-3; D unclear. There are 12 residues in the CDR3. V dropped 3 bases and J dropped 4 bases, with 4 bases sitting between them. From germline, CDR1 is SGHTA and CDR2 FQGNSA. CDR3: CASSFTGNTIYF. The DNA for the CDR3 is TGTGCCAGCAGCTTTACCGGAAACACCATATATTTT.

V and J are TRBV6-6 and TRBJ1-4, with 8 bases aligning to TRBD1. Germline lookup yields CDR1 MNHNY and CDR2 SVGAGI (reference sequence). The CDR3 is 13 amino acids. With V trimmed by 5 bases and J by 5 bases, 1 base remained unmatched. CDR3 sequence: CASSRTGNEKLFF. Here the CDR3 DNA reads TGTGCCAGCAGTCGGACAGGGAATGAAAAACTGTTTTTT.

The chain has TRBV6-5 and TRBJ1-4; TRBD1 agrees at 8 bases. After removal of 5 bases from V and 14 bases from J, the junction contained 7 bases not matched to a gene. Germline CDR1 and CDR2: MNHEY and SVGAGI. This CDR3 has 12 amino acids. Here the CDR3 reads CASSPPGGLLFF. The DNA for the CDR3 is TGTGCCAGCAGTCCCCCAGGGGGCCTTCTGTTTTTT.

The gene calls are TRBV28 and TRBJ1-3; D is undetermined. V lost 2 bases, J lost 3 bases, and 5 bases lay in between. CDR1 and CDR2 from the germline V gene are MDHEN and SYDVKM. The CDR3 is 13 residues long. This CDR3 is CASSLIVGNTIYF. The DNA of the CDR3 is TGTGCCAGCAGTTTAATCGTTGGAAACACCATATATTTT.

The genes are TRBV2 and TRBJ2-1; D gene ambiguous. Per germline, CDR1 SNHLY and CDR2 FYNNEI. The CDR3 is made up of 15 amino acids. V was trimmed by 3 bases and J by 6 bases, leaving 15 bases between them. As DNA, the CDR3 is TGTGCCAGCAGTGATCTCGCCTCCAATGCCAATGAGCAGTTCTTC. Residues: CASSDLASNANEQFF.

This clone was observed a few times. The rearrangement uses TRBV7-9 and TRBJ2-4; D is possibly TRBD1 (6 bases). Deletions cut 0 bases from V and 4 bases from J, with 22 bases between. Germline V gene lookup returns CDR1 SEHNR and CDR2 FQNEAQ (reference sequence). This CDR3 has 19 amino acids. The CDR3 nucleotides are TGTGCCAGCAGCTTAGCGAGGGGCCAGGGGCGACCACGAAAAAACATTCAGTACTTC. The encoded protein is CASSLARGQGRPRKNIQYF.

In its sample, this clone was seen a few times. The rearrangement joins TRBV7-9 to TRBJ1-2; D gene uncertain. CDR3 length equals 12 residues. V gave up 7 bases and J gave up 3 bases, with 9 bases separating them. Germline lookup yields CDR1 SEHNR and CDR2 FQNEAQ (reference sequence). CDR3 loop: CASTDGDYGYTF. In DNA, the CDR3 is TGTGCCAGCACCGATGGGGACTATGGCTACACCTTC.

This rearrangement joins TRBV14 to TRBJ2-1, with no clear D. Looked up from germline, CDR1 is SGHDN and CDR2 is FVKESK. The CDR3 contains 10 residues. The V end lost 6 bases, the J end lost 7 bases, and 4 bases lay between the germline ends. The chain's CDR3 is CASSMNEQFF. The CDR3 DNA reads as TGTGCCAGCAGTATGAATGAGCAGTTCTTC. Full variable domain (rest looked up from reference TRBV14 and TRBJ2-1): EAGVTQFPSHSVIEKGQTVTLRCDPISGHDNLYWYRRVMGKEIKFLLHFVKESKQDESGMPNNRFLAERTGGTYSTLKVQPAELEDSGVYFCASSMNEQFFGPGTRLTVL.

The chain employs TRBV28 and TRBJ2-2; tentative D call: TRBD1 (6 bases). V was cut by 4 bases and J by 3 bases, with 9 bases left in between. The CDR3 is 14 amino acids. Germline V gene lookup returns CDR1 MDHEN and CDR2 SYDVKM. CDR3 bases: TGTGCCAGCAGTTGGGACACCTACACCGGGGAGCTGTTTTTT. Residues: CASSWDTYTGELFF.

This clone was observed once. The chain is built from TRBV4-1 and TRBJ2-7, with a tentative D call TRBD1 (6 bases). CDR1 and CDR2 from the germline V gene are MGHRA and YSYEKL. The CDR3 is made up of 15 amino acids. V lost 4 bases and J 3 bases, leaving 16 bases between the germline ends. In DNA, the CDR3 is TGCGCCAGCAGCCTCGAACACAGGACAGTCTACGAGCAGTACTTC. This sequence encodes CASSLEHRTVYEQYF.

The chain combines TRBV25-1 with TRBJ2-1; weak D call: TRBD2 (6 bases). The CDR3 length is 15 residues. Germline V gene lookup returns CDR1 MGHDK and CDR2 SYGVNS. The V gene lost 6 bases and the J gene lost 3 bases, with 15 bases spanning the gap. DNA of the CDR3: TGTGCCAGCAGCCGGGGGAATTTGGTCTACAATGAGCAGTTCTTC. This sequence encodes CASSRGNLVYNEQFF.

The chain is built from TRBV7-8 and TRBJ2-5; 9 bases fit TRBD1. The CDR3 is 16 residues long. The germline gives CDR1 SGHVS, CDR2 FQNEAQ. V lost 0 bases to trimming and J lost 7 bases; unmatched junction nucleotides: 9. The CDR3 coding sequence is TGTGCCAGCAGCTTAGCCGCGGGGACAGGGCTCCGGACCCAGTACTTC. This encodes CASSLAAGTGLRTQYF. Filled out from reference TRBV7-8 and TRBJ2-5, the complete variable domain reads GAGVSQSPRYKVAKRGQDVALRCDPISGHVSLFWYQQALGQGPEFLTYFQNEAQLDKSGLPSDRFFAERPEGSVSTLKIQRTQQEDSAVYLCASSLAAGTGLRTQYFGPGTRLLVL.

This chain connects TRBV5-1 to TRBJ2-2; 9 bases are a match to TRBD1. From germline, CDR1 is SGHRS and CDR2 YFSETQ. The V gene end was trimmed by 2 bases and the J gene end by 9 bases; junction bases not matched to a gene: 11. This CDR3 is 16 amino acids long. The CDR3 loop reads CASSLQPQGAVRELFF. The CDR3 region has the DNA TGCGCCAGCAGCTTACAACCACAGGGGGCGGTGAGGGAGCTGTTTTTT.

CDR3: CAWSVLRYGYTF. DNA of the CDR3: TGTGCCTGGAGTGTACTCCGCTATGGCTACACCTTC. The V and J genes are TRBV30 and TRBJ1-2; no clear D. Germline values: CDR1 GTSNPN, CDR2 SVGIG (reference sequence). V was shortened by 0 bases and J by 4 bases, with 6 bases between the two germline ends. The CDR3 extends over 12 amino acids. Variable domain in full (rest from reference TRBV30 and TRBJ1-2): SQTIHQWPATLVQPVGSPLSLECTVEGTSNPNLYWYRQAAGRGLQLLFYSVGIGQISSEVPQNLSASRPQDRQFILSSKKLLLSDSGFYLCAWSVLRYGYTFGSGTRLTVV.

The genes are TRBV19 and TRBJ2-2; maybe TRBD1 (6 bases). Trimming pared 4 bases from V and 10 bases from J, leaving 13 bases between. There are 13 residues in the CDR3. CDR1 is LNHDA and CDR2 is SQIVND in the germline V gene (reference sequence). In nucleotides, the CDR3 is TGTGCCAGTAGTAATCAGTGGGGGCAGGAGCTGTTTTTT. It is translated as CASSNQWGQELFF.

The CDR3 coding sequence is TGTGCCAGCAGTGAAGCAGTAGGGTCAGGGGCCGGGTACACTGAAGCTTTCTTT. It encodes CASSEAVGSGAGYTEAFF. V and J are TRBV6-1 and TRBJ1-1; D perhaps matches TRBD1 (6 bases). Germline CDR1 MNHNS, CDR2 SASEGT. The V and J ends lost 0 bases and 3 bases respectively, with 20 bases between them. CDR3 length: 18 residues.

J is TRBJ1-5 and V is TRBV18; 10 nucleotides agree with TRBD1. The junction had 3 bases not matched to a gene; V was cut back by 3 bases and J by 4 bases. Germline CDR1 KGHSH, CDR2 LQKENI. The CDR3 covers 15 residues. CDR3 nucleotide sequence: TGTGCCAGCTCACCCGGACAGGGGGTAAATCAGCCCCAGCATTTT. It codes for CASSPGQGVNQPQHF.

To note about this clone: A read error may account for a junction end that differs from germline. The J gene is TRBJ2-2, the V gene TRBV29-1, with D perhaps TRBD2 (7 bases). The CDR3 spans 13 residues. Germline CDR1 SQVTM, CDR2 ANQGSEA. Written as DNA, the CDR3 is TGCAGCGTTCGGGGGGCGATACACCGGGGAGCTGTTTTT. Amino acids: CSVRGAIHRGAVF.

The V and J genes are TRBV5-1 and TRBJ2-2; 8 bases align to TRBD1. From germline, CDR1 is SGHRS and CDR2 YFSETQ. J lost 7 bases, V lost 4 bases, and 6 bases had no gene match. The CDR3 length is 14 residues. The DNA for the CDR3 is TGCGCCAGCAGCACCCGACAGGGGAGCGGGGAGCTGTTTTTT. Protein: CASSTRQGSGELFF.

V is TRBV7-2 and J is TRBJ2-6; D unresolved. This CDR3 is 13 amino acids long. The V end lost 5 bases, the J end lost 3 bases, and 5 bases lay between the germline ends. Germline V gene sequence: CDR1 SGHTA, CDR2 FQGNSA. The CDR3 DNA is TGTGCCAGCAGCACACGTGGGGCCAACGTCCTGACTTTC. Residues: CASSTRGANVLTF.

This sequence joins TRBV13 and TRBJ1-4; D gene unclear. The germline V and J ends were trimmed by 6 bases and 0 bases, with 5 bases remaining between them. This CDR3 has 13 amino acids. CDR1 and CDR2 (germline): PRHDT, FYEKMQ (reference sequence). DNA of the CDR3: TGTGCCAGCAGAGGTGCAACTAATGAAAAACTGTTTTTT. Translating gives CASRGATNEKLFF.

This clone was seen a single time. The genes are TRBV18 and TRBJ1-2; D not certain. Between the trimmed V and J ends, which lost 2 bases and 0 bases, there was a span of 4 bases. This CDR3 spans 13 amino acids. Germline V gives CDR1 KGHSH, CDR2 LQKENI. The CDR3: CASSPGANYGYTF. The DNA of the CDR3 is TGTGCCAGCTCACCAGGGGCTAACTATGGCTACACCTTC.